These 18 T cell receptor beta chains came from one sample sequenced in a study of blood T cell repertoires in COVID-19. Repertoires were generated with immunoSEQ multiplex PCR, while TCRdb's copy carries only in-frame clones and drops some. Of around 200,000 clones listed, about 90% are singletons. Sequenced sample: peripheral blood. The source is a man in his 70s with active or convalescent COVID-19.

This clone was counted only a few times. This chain uses TRBV28 with TRBJ2-7, with 12 bases fitting TRBD1. The CDR3 covers 16 residues. Germline-derived CDR1 and CDR2 are MDHEN and SYDVKM. Unmatched junction bases numbered 12, after V lost 7 bases and J lost 5 bases. Here the CDR3 DNA reads TGTGCCAGCACCGAGGGGGGGACAGGGGGCCGAAACGAGCAGTACTTC. The encoded protein is CASTEGGTGGRNEQYF.

V usage is TRBV5-1 and J usage is TRBJ1-2, with D unresolved. Trimming took off 0 bases at V and 0 bases at J, with 6 bases between the two ends. The CDR3 sequence is 14 residues long. Germline V gives CDR1 SGHRS, CDR2 YFSETQ. CDR3 loop: CASSLDRTNYGYTF. DNA for the CDR3: TGCGCCAGCAGCTTGGACAGAACTAACTATGGCTACACCTTC.

This sequence joins TRBV24-1 and TRBJ1-1; TRBD1 is a possible D gene (5 bases). Trimming removed 0 bases from V and 9 bases from J, with 10 bases in between. This CDR3 has 13 residues. Looked up from germline, CDR1 is KGHDR and CDR2 is SFDVKD. The CDR3 DNA reads TGTGCCACCAGTGATTTGACGACAGCGAAAGCTTTCTTT. Translated: CATSDLTTAKAFF.

The V call is TRBV4-3, the J call TRBJ2-6, with D perhaps matching TRBD1 (6 bases). The CDR3 is made up of 19 amino acids. Germline-derived CDR1 and CDR2 are LGHNA and YSLEER. V was clipped by 0 bases and J by 0 bases, with 15 bases between them. CDR3: CASSQDWPGAFSGANVLTF. Written as DNA, the CDR3 is TGCGCCAGCAGCCAAGATTGGCCAGGGGCCTTCTCTGGGGCCAACGTCCTGACTTTC.

V gene TRBV28 combines with J gene TRBJ2-7; 12 positions match TRBD2. The J segment lost 2 bases and the V segment lost 8 bases, leaving 1 base of the junction unmatched. Germline lookup yields CDR1 MDHEN and CDR2 SYDVKM. The CDR3 sequence is 13 residues long. The CDR3 region is CASSSGRAYEQYF. The CDR3 region has the DNA TGTGCCAGCTCTAGCGGGAGGGCCTACGAGCAGTACTTC.

This clone has a single count. CDR3 coding DNA: TGTGCCAGCAGTCGAGCGGGAAGATCGGAGACCCAGTACTTC. Translating it yields CASSRAGRSETQYF. This chain links TRBV11-1 with TRBJ2-5; 7 bases align to TRBD2. The CDR3 covers 14 residues. V trimming: 6 bases; J trimming: 5 bases; junction bases outside the gene matches: 9. Germline CDR1 and CDR2: SGHAT and FQDESV (reference sequence). Drawing the rest from reference TRBV11-1 and TRBJ2-5, the complete variable domain is EAEVAQSPRYKITEKSQAVAFWCDPISGHATLYWYRQILGQGPELLVQFQDESVVDDSQLPKDRFSAERLKGVDSTLKIQPAELGDSAMYLCASSRAGRSETQYFGPGTRLLVL.

This clone was recorded a few times. The V call is TRBV5-1, the J call TRBJ2-1; D perhaps matches TRBD2 (5 bases). Germline CDR1 reads SGHRS; CDR2 reads YFSETQ. The CDR3 loop spans 14 amino acids. V dropped 4 bases and J dropped 6 bases, with 14 bases sitting between them. The CDR3 nucleotides read TGCGCCAGCAGCGTACTAGGAGCCGGCAATGAGCAGTTCTTC. Its translation is CASSVLGAGNEQFF.

The rearrangement joins TRBV5-6 to TRBJ2-1; 10 nucleotides agree with TRBD1. Germline V gene lookup returns CDR1 SGHDT and CDR2 YYEEEE. The CDR3 runs to 15 residues. The V gene end was trimmed by 1 base and the J gene end by 5 bases; junction bases not matched to a gene: 3. The CDR3 spells CASSLIGQGDNEQFF. The CDR3 DNA follows: TGTGCCAGCAGCTTGATAGGACAGGGGGACAATGAGCAGTTCTTC.

This chain connects TRBV15 to TRBJ2-7, with D perhaps TRBD1 (6 bases). The V and J ends lost 4 bases and 6 bases respectively, with 10 bases between them. CDR1 and CDR2 from the germline V gene are LNHNV and YYDKDF (reference sequence). The CDR3 extends over 12 amino acids. CDR3 sequence reads: CATSKQGLEQYF. The CDR3 DNA is TGTGCCACCAGCAAACAGGGTCTCGAGCAGTACTTC. Supplemented by reference TRBV15 and TRBJ2-7, the full variable domain reads DAMVIQNPRYQVTQFGKPVTLSCSQTLNHNVMYWYQQKSSQAPKLLFHYYDKDFNNEADTPDNFQSRRPNTSFCFLDIRSPGLGDTAMYLCATSKQGLEQYFGPGTRLTVT.

The V gene is TRBV19, the J gene TRBJ1-6, with D tentatively TRBD1 (6 bases). From germline, CDR1 is LNHDA and CDR2 SQIVND (reference sequence). Trimming took off 3 bases at V and 0 bases at J, with 9 bases between the two ends. The CDR3 sequence is 16 residues long. CDR3 nucleotide sequence: TGTGCCAGTAGTATTATGGACAGCTCCTATAATTCACCCCTCCACTTT. Translation: CASSIMDSSYNSPLHF.

This chain joins TRBV6-1 and TRBJ1-2; D not certain. The CDR3 has 14 amino acids. Trimming stripped 3 bases from V and 6 bases from J, with 14 bases between. Germline V gives CDR1 MNHNS, CDR2 SASEGT. The CDR3 region has the DNA TGTGCCAGCAGTGAGGTTCAGCCGAGGGATGGCTACACCTTC. It translates to CASSEVQPRDGYTF.

J is TRBJ1-4 and V is TRBV30; D gene ambiguous. Per the germline V gene, CDR1 is GTSNPN and CDR2 is SVGIG (reference sequence). V was clipped by 0 bases and J by 10 bases, with 12 bases between them. The CDR3 has 13 amino acids. CDR3 region: CAWSVQNLGKLFF. In nucleotides, the CDR3 is TGTGCCTGGAGTGTACAGAATCTGGGAAAACTGTTTTTT.

This clone was seen just once. The V call is TRBV19, the J call TRBJ2-6, with D unresolved. Germline CDR1 LNHDA, CDR2 SQIVND (reference sequence). This CDR3 has 17 amino acids. V was clipped by 4 bases and J by 2 bases, with 15 bases between them. The CDR3 loop is CASSRLFGTAGANVLTF. DNA of the CDR3: TGTGCCAGTAGTAGGTTGTTTGGCACCGCTGGGGCCAACGTCCTGACTTTC. The entire variable domain, with the rest obtained from reference TRBV19 and TRBJ2-6, is as follows: DGGITQSPKYLFRKEGQNVTLSCEQNLNHDAMYWYRQDPGQGLRLIYYSQIVNDFQKGDIAEGYSVSREKKESFPLTVTSAQKNPTAFYLCASSRLFGTAGANVLTFGAGSRLTVL.

The chain has TRBV28 and TRBJ2-7; no reliable D call. CDR1 is MDHEN, CDR2 SYDVKM, per germline. V lost 5 bases and J 3 bases, leaving 11 bases between the germline ends. This CDR3 has 13 residues. Here the CDR3 reads CASSPPYGYEQYF. The CDR3 DNA follows: TGTGCCAGCAGTCCCCCTTACGGCTACGAGCAGTACTTC.

This rearrangement joins TRBV6-2 or TRBV6-3 to TRBJ2-4; TRBD2 might be the D (5 bases). Germline V gives CDR1 MNHEY, CDR2 SVGEGT. This CDR3 region has 19 residues. Trimming pared 5 bases from V and 1 base from J, leaving 24 bases between. CDR3 DNA sequence: TGTGCCAGCAGTACCGATCGGGATCATAGACGGGTGGCCAAAAACATTCAGTACTTC. Residues: CASSTDRDHRRVAKNIQYF.

The J gene is TRBJ1-1, the V gene TRBV11-2, with D tentatively TRBD1 (5 bases). Germline V lookup: CDR1 SGHAT, CDR2 FQNNGV. CDR3 length equals 12 residues. V was cut by 7 bases and J by 3 bases, with 9 bases left in between. CDR3 sequence: CASTAGDTEAFF. In DNA form, the CDR3 reads TGTGCCAGCACCGCGGGGGACACTGAAGCTTTCTTT.

J is TRBJ1-2 and V is TRBV5-1; no reliable D call. V lost 4 bases to trimming and J lost 5 bases, with 15 bases between them. The CDR3 loop spans 14 amino acids. Germline V gene lookup returns CDR1 SGHRS and CDR2 YFSETQ. CDR3 in amino acids: CASSTIPVGYGYTF. The CDR3 region has the DNA TGCGCCAGCAGCACGATACCCGTCGGGTATGGCTACACCTTC. The entire variable domain, with the rest obtained from reference TRBV5-1 and TRBJ1-2, is as follows: KAGVTQTPRYLIKTRGQQVTLSCSPISGHRSVSWYQQTPGQGLQFLFEYFSETQRNKGNFPGRFSGRQFSNSRSEMNVSTLELGDSALYLCASSTIPVGYGYTFGSGTRLTVV.

This clone was counted between two and nine times. V usage is TRBV7-9 and J usage is TRBJ1-5; 9 bases match TRBD1. The CDR3 has 17 amino acids. The germline V gene has CDR1 SEHNR and CDR2 FQNEAQ (reference sequence). Trimming cost V 4 bases and J 2 bases; bases outside gene matches: 9. The CDR3 nucleotides are TGTGCCAGCAGCTCCACCACCGGGACAGGGCGCAATCAGCCCCAGCATTTT. Protein product: CASSSTTGTGRNQPQHF.